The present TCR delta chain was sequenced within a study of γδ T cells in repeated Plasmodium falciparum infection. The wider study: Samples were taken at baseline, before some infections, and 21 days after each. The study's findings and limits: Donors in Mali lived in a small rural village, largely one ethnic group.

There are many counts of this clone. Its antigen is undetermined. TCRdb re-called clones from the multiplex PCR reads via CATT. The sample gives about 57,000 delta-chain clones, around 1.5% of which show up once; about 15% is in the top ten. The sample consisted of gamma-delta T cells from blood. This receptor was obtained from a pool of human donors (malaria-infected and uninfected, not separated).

The CDR3 sequence is CALGEPRYWGIRNTDKLIF. The CDR3 region has the DNA TGTGCTCTTGGGGAACCCCGGTACTGGGGGATACGGAACACCGATAAACTCATCTTT. The chain employs TRDV1 and TRDJ1, with 13 bases aligning to TRDD3. Trimming at V came to 1 base and at J to 0 bases, leaving 8 bases not matched to a gene. Per germline, CDR1 TSWWSYY and CDR2 QGS. This CDR3 is 19 amino acids long.